A single sample is the source of the 8 T cell receptor beta chains below, sequenced in a study of shared clonotypes between healthy human individuals. This table comes from immunoSEQ multiplex PCR, and its TCRdb copy is limited to in-frame clones, with some not included. The sample has roughly 2.2 million clones, 85% to 95% seen once. Sample: naive CD4+ T cells from PBMCs. Subset reported: CD45RA+ positively selected. These receptors were collected from a man between 18 and 29 years old in good health. Some clones in this sample may be carry-over from other donors' samples.

This chain joins TRBV5-1 and TRBJ2-7; 8 bases fit TRBD2. Germline CDR1 and CDR2: SGHRS and YFSETQ. The CDR3 extends over 16 amino acids. The ends lost 4 bases at V and 5 bases at J; junction bases unmatched: 14. For the CDR3, the DNA is TGCGCCAGCAGCCTACCCTTGAGCGGGAGTAGCGACGAGCAGTACTTC. It yields the protein CASSLPLSGSSDEQYF.

This chain connects TRBV18 to TRBJ2-7; TRBD1 matches 7 bases. The ends lost 3 bases at V and 1 base at J; junction bases unmatched: 6. The germline V gene has CDR1 KGHSH and CDR2 LQKENI. The CDR3 loop spans 15 amino acids. DNA of the CDR3: TGTGCCAGCTCACCCCTTCAGGGACAGTCCTACGAGCAGTACTTC. Its translation is CASSPLQGQSYEQYF.

The chain has TRBV1 and TRBJ2-1. TRBV1 counts as a pseudogene. This CDR3 has 17 residues. CDR3 in DNA: TGCACCAGCAGGCCTCCTACCCCGGGCCTGGGAAACAATGAGCAGTTCTTC. Protein: CTSRPPTPGLGNNEQFF.

The chain employs TRBV7-8 and TRBJ2-5; D may match TRBD1 or TRBD2 (6 bases each). The end of the DNA is better explained by TRBJ2-7, so the J call may be wrong. The CDR3 totals 14 residues. Germline V CDR1 and CDR2: SGHVS, FQNEAQ. The CDR3 loop reads CASSQRKGGHEQYF. In DNA, the CDR3 is TGTGCCAGCAGCCAACGTAAGGGGGGCCACGAGCAGTACTTC.

This clone came up once. The chain recombines TRBV5-1 with TRBJ2-2, with 11 bases lining up with TRBD2. Per germline, CDR1 SGHRS and CDR2 YFSETQ. Unmatched junction bases numbered 8, after V lost 5 bases and J lost 2 bases. This CDR3 has 17 residues. The chain's CDR3 is CASRPRLAGGNTGELFF. CDR3 in DNA: TGCGCCAGCAGACCGAGGCTAGCGGGGGGAAACACCGGGGAGCTGTTTTTT.

The chain recombines TRBV9 with TRBJ2-2; TRBD1 might be the D (6 bases). Trimming took off 4 bases at V and 6 bases at J, with 19 bases between the two ends. CDR3 size: 16 residues. CDR1 SGDLS and CDR2 YYNGEE come from the germline V gene. The CDR3: CASSKQDRALSGELFF. The CDR3 nucleotides read TGTGCCAGCAGCAAGCAGGACAGAGCTCTTTCCGGGGAGCTGTTTTTT.

In the case of this clone: Other DNA sequences in this specimen translate into the identical CDR3. The chain uses TRBV6-6 and TRBJ2-7; D not certain. CDR1 MNHNY and CDR2 SVGAGI come from the germline V gene (reference sequence). The CDR3 is 13 residues long. V lost 0 bases and J lost 1, with 4 bases in between. CDR3 in DNA: TGTGCCAGCAGTTACTCGGGTTCCTACGAGCAGTACTTC. Its translation: CASSYSGSYEQYF.

The chain recombines TRBV10-3 with TRBJ2-5; 9 positions match TRBD2. Per the germline V gene, CDR1 is ENHRY and CDR2 is SYGVKD. The junction had 5 bases not matched to a gene; V was cut back by 2 bases and J by 4 bases. The CDR3 runs to 15 residues. The CDR3 is CAISEGSGGPETQYF. CDR3 DNA sequence: TGTGCCATCAGTGAGGGCAGCGGGGGGCCAGAGACCCAGTACTTC.